This T cell receptor (beta chain) came from a study of blood T cell repertoires in COVID-19. Study-wide background: Specimens from acute and convalescent COVID-19 originated in the United States, Italy and Spain. PBMCs, B-cell-depleted T cells, or T cells provided the cDNA or gDNA that made up the material.

Per the authors' pipeline: By means of reference gene primer amplification, nucleated cell counts were estimated. TCRdb's copy holds only in-frame clones and misses some; the assay was immunoSEQ multiplex PCR. That table gives V, J and clone size, and the DNA gave D and trimming. Of 80,000 to 95,000 clones detected, less than 85% appear once; the ten largest clones hold roughly 40%. V was trimmed by 6 bases and J by 4 bases, leaving 12 bases between them. The germline gives CDR1 MNHNY, CDR2 SVGAGI (reference sequence). The CDR3 is 14 amino acids. The V call is TRBV6-6, the J call TRBJ2-2; D might be TRBD1 (5 bases). The sample comprised peripheral blood. This TCR was recovered from an elderly man with acute or convalescent COVID-19. This CDR3 reads CASRPGQVTGELFF. CDR3 nucleotide sequence: TGTGCCAGCAGACCAGGACAAGTCACCGGGGAGCTGTTTTTT.